These 16 T cell receptor beta chains share one sample of origin, sequenced in a study of Graves' ophthalmopathy and Graves' hyperthyroidism. RNA transcripts were the template, and TCR beta CDR3 regions were amplified from them. Second-round multiplex PCR came after a first-round RT-PCR that employed HTBI primers. TCRdb ran MiXCR on the multiplex PCR reads and lists one entry per CDR3 protein. The data contain over a million distinct CDR3 sequences, about two fifths of them seen just once; the ten biggest clones take up around 10%. The specimen sequenced was peripheral blood or thyroid tissue (not recorded which). The receptors were gathered from an adult man with Graves' hyperthyroidism.

V gene TRBV29-1 combines with J gene TRBJ2-7, with 16 positions matching TRBD2. Looked up from germline, CDR1 is SQVTM and CDR2 is ANQGSEA. This CDR3 is 17 amino acids long. The trim removed 3 bases at V and 4 bases at J, leaving 9 bases unmatched. The CDR3 region is CSVDGTSGRAFSYEQYF. Written as DNA, the CDR3 is TGCAGCGTTGATGGGACTAGCGGGAGGGCCTTCAGTTACGAGCAGTACTTC.

This clonotype has a count of ten or more. The rearrangement links TRBV6-4 to TRBJ2-2; D not resolved. The CDR3 runs 13 residues. With 2 bases removed from V and 5 bases from J, the gap between germline ends came to 6 bases. Germline lookup yields CDR1 MRHNA and CDR2 SNTAGT. CDR3 amino acids: CASSDRPTGELFF. As DNA, the CDR3 is TGTGCCAGCAGTGACAGGCCTACCGGGGAGCTGTTTTTT.

The chain joins TRBV7-6 to TRBJ1-5, with a possible D match to TRBD1 (6 bases). This CDR3 spans 18 amino acids. Per the germline V gene, CDR1 is SGHVS and CDR2 is FNYEAQ. Trimming took off 5 bases at V and 2 bases at J, with 22 bases between the two ends. The CDR3 loop reads CASSPEAGHPARNQPQHF. In nucleotides, the CDR3 is TGTGCCAGCAGCCCCGAGGCGGGACATCCCGCTCGCAATCAGCCCCAGCATTTT.

The V call is TRBV6-1, the J call TRBJ1-5; D unresolved. The germline V gene encodes CDR1 MNHNS and CDR2 SASEGT. V was pared by 5 bases and J by 4 bases, with 12 bases between. The CDR3 totals 14 residues. The CDR3 protein is CASSYQNFNQPQHF. CDR3 DNA sequence: TGTGCCAGCAGTTATCAGAATTTTAATCAGCCCCAGCATTTT.

This clonotype occurred many times. The chain is built from TRBV7-2 and TRBJ2-7; D ambiguous. Deletions cut 5 bases from V and 2 bases from J, with 13 bases between. Germline lookup yields CDR1 SGHTA and CDR2 FQGNSA. The CDR3 is 14 amino acids. The CDR3: CASSSPGVTYEQYF. CDR3 DNA: TGTGCCAGCAGCAGCCCCGGAGTAACCTACGAGCAGTACTTC.

The rearrangement links TRBV19 to TRBJ2-7; weak D call: TRBD2 (6 bases). Germline CDR1 LNHDA, CDR2 SQIVND (reference sequence). CDR3 size: 12 residues. In DNA form, the CDR3 reads TGTGCTCGGGGGTCGGAGGACTACGAGCAGTACTTC. It yields the protein CARGSEDYEQYF.

This clonotype was seen a few times. J is TRBJ1-5 and V is TRBV9, with D perhaps TRBD1 (5 bases). This CDR3 contains 15 residues. CDR1 SGDLS and CDR2 YYNGEE come from the germline V gene. V gave up 5 bases and J gave up 3 bases, with 15 bases separating them. The CDR3 region is CASRKSGGNNQPQHF. For the CDR3, the DNA is TGTGCCAGCAGAAAGAGCGGGGGGAACAATCAGCCCCAGCATTTT.

This clonotype appeared many times. J is TRBJ1-5 and V is TRBV6-5, with unresolved D. The CDR3 runs to 14 residues. Trimming took 4 bases from V and 5 from J, leaving 12 bases between them. Germline assignment: CDR1 MNHEY and CDR2 SVGAGI. CDR3 amino acids: CASSSLNVDQPQHF. CDR3 DNA: TGTGCCAGCAGTTCCCTTAACGTGGATCAGCCCCAGCATTTT.

This clonotype has ten or more counts. The CDR3 bases are TGCAGCGTCTCAATCGGACAGGGGGCCACTGAAGCTTTCTTT. The encoded protein is CSVSIGQGATEAFF. The rearrangement joins TRBV29-1 to TRBJ1-1, with TRBD1 matching over 11 bases. Germline-derived CDR1 and CDR2 are SQVTM and ANQGSEA. The CDR3 has 14 amino acids. V shed 6 bases, J shed 4 bases, and the junction held 7 bases outside the gene matches.

This clonotype was detected only a few times. The chain joins TRBV7-9 to TRBJ2-2; D ambiguous. The CDR3 sequence is 13 residues long. The V gene lost 6 bases and the J gene lost 5 bases, with 10 bases spanning the gap. Per germline, CDR1 SEHNR and CDR2 FQNEAQ (reference sequence). CDR3 residues: CASSPSVTGELFF. For the CDR3, the DNA is TGTGCCAGCAGTCCTTCGGTGACCGGGGAGCTGTTTTTT. The variable domain in full, with the rest retrieved from reference TRBV7-9 and TRBJ2-2, is DTGVSQNPRHKITKRGQNVTFRCDPISEHNRLYWYRQTLGQGPEFLTYFQNEAQLEKSRLLSDRFSAERPKGSFSTLEIQRTEQGDSAMYLCASSPSVTGELFFGEGSRLTVL.

This clonotype appeared many times. V gene TRBV11-2 combines with J gene TRBJ2-7; possibly TRBD1 for D (6 bases). CDR1 is SGHAT, CDR2 FQNNGV, per germline. Trimming pared 4 bases from V and 9 bases from J, leaving 13 bases between. The CDR3 runs 12 residues. The DNA for the CDR3 is TGTGCCAGCAGCTCGGACAGAAGCGGGCAGTACTTC. Translation gives CASSSDRSGQYF.

This rearrangement joins TRBV24-1 to TRBJ1-2; perhaps TRBD1 as D (5 bases). The CDR3 length is 13 residues. V lost 10 bases, J lost 4 bases, and 15 bases lay in between. The germline V gene encodes CDR1 KGHDR and CDR2 SFDVKD. The CDR3 bases are TGTGCCACACGAACCGGGGCCTCCTATGGCTACACCTTC. Translating it yields CATRTGASYGYTF.

This clonotype was seen many times. The V call is TRBV7-9, the J call TRBJ1-6; TRBD1 agrees at 9 bases. CDR3 size: 15 residues. V lost 5 bases to trimming and J lost 10 bases; unmatched junction nucleotides: 9. Germline V CDR1 and CDR2: SEHNR, FQNEAQ (reference sequence). CDR3 region: CASSLGTGYQSPLHF. The CDR3 DNA reads TGTGCCAGCAGCCTAGGGACAGGGTATCAATCACCCCTCCACTTT.

The chain recombines TRBV29-1 with TRBJ1-1; 8 positions match TRBD1. V lost 8 bases, J lost 2 bases, and 7 bases stayed unmatched. The CDR3 extends over 13 amino acids. CDR1 is SQVTM, CDR2 ANQGSEA, per germline. CDR3 nucleotides: TGCAGCTTAACAGGGGGAGCCAACACTGAAGCTTTCTTT. Its protein is CSLTGGANTEAFF. The entire variable domain, with the rest obtained from reference TRBV29-1 and TRBJ1-1, is as follows: SAVISQKPSRDICQRGTSLTIQCQVDSQVTMMFWYRQQPGQSLTLIATANQGSEATYESGFVIDKFPISRPNLTFSTLTVSNMSPEDSSIYLCSLTGGANTEAFFGQGTRLTVV.

The chain employs TRBV25-1 and TRBJ2-7; D is possibly TRBD1 (6 bases). CDR1 MGHDK and CDR2 SYGVNS come from the germline V gene. This CDR3 spans 17 amino acids. The V end was cut by 5 bases, the J end by 1 base, with 21 bases between. The CDR3 region is CASSQNKRTEGSYEQYF. Written as DNA, the CDR3 is TGTGCCAGCAGTCAGAATAAGAGGACAGAGGGATCCTACGAGCAGTACTTC.

This clonotype was seen ten or more times. CDR3 protein: CAISARGYEQYF. CDR3 DNA: TGTGCCATCAGTGCTCGGGGGTACGAGCAGTACTTC. The rearrangement links TRBV10-3 to TRBJ2-7; D may be TRBD2 (6 bases). Germline V gene lookup returns CDR1 ENHRY and CDR2 SYGVKD. The CDR3 has 12 amino acids. V was shortened by 4 bases and J by 4 bases, with 8 bases between the two germline ends.